The 32 T cell receptor beta chains reported below all come from one sample, sequenced in a study of cytomegalovirus exposure and HLA in healthy donors. Profiled with immunoSEQ multiplex PCR; TCRdb holds only in-frame clones, not every one. The top ten clones hold around 4.5% of a sample with 120,000 or so clones, approximately 90% of them seen once. Sequencing input: PBMCs. The receptors shown here come from a man aged 18 to 29 in good health and CMV-seropositive.

V gene TRBV5-5 combines with J gene TRBJ2-2; a weak D match, TRBD1 (6 bases). The CDR3 length is 14 residues. With 1 base removed from V and 4 bases from J, the gap between germline ends came to 8 bases. Germline assignment: CDR1 SGHKS and CDR2 YYEKEE (reference sequence). CDR3 sequence reads: CASSLRGTTGELFF. CDR3 in DNA: TGTGCCAGCAGCTTGAGGGGGACCACCGGGGAGCTGTTTTTT.

Of note for this clone: Other DNA sequences from this sample encode an identical CDR3 as well. The chain uses TRBV7-2 and TRBJ2-7; 7 bases agree with TRBD1. V gave up 5 bases and J gave up 4 bases; unmatched junction bases: 5. CDR1 and CDR2 (germline): SGHTA, FQGNSA. The length of the CDR3 is 13 residues. CDR3 in DNA: TGTGCCAGCAGCCCCAGACAGGGTTACGAGCAGTACTTC. It yields the protein CASSPRQGYEQYF. Variable domain in full (rest from reference TRBV7-2 and TRBJ2-7): GAGVSQSPSNKVTEKGKDVELRCDPISGHTALYWYRQSLGQGLEFLIYFQGNSAPDKSGLPSDRFSAERTGGSVSTLTIQRTQQEDSAVYLCASSPRQGYEQYFGPGTRLTVT.

This chain joins TRBV4-3 and TRBJ2-7, with 10 bases fitting TRBD2. The V gene end was trimmed by 4 bases and the J gene end by 6 bases; junction bases not matched to a gene: 15. Looked up from germline, CDR1 is LGHNA and CDR2 is YSLEER. CDR3 length: 17 residues. The CDR3 loop is CASSLTFSGGTPREQYF. The CDR3 DNA is TGCGCCAGCAGCCTAACTTTTAGCGGGGGGACCCCCCGCGAGCAGTACTTC.

The chain combines TRBV7-7 with TRBJ2-1; D gene ambiguous. Germline V CDR1 and CDR2: SSHAT, FNYEAQ (reference sequence). V gave up 1 base and J gave up 4 bases, with 5 bases separating them. The CDR3 has 13 amino acids. CDR3 residues: CASSLGTYNEQFF. For the CDR3, the DNA is TGTGCCAGCAGCTTAGGAACTTACAATGAGCAGTTCTTC.

The chain employs TRBV7-9 and TRBJ2-1, with 11 bases fitting TRBD2. This CDR3 region has 18 residues. Per germline, CDR1 SEHNR and CDR2 FQNEAQ (reference sequence). Trimming cost V 3 bases and J 0 bases; bases outside gene matches: 7. CDR3 amino acids: CASSFGLAGLSSYNEQFF. The CDR3 nucleotides read TGTGCCAGCAGCTTCGGACTAGCGGGCCTTAGCTCCTACAATGAGCAGTTCTTC. The full variable domain, in which reference TRBV7-9 and TRBJ2-1 provide the parts outside the CDR3, is DTGVSQNPRHKITKRGQNVTFRCDPISEHNRLYWYRQTLGQGPEFLTYFQNEAQLEKSRLLSDRFSAERPKGSFSTLEIQRTEQGDSAMYLCASSFGLAGLSSYNEQFFGPGTRLTVL.

The V gene is TRBV11-2, the J gene TRBJ1-4; D gene unclear. This CDR3 has 17 residues. Germline V lookup: CDR1 SGHAT, CDR2 FQNNGV. Trimming left V 1 base short and J 4 bases short, with 16 bases between. CDR3 coding DNA: TGTGCCAGCAGCTTAGGGGCCTCCTCCCTTGTTAATGAAAAACTGTTTTTT. Protein: CASSLGASSLVNEKLFF.

The rearrangement uses TRBV4-1 and TRBJ2-2; D not resolved. The CDR3 consists of 16 residues. CDR1 MGHRA and CDR2 YSYEKL come from the germline V gene. Trimming stripped 0 bases from V and 0 bases from J, with 8 bases between. The CDR3 coding sequence is TGCGCCAGCAGCCAAGATGGAGTGACGAACACCGGGGAGCTGTTTTTT. This encodes CASSQDGVTNTGELFF.

The J gene is TRBJ1-2, the V gene TRBV7-2, with 9 bases matching TRBD1. Germline values: CDR1 SGHTA, CDR2 FQGNSA. The CDR3 spans 13 residues. With V trimmed by 5 bases and J by 4 bases, 2 bases remained unmatched. CDR3 in DNA: TGTGCCAGCAGCCAGACAGGGGGCTATGGCTACACCTTC. It specifies CASSQTGGYGYTF.

The chain carries TRBV6-6 and TRBJ1-2; 7 nucleotides agree with TRBD1. V dropped 2 bases and J dropped 4; count of bases not matched to a gene: 7. The CDR3 contains 15 residues. CDR1 and CDR2 from the germline V gene are MNHNY and SVGAGI (reference sequence). The CDR3 here is CASSYARGVRYGYTF. CDR3 nucleotides: TGTGCCAGCAGTTACGCCAGGGGGGTACGCTATGGCTACACCTTC.

The chain combines TRBV2 with TRBJ1-5; TRBD1 matches at 8 bases. Per the germline V gene, CDR1 is SNHLY and CDR2 is FYNNEI. This CDR3 has 14 residues. V was clipped by 8 bases and J by 15 bases; unmatched bases: 18. The CDR3 sequence is CASGEGRGPQQRHF. Here the CDR3 DNA reads TGTGCCAGCGGGGAGGGCAGGGGGCCCCAGCAGCGGCATTTT.

The chain is built from TRBV4-3 and TRBJ2-2; D is possibly TRBD1 (5 bases). Germline values: CDR1 LGHNA, CDR2 YSLEER. The V and J ends lost 5 bases and 7 bases respectively, with 11 bases between them. This CDR3 comprises 13 residues. CDR3 loop: CASSSRVLGELFF. CDR3 nucleotides: TGCGCCAGCAGCTCCAGGGTTCTCGGGGAGCTGTTTTTT.

In nucleotides, the CDR3 is TGTGCCAGTAGGTTAGCGGGGGGAGCAGATACGCAGTATTTT. This codes for CASRLAGGADTQYF. The chain joins TRBV19 to TRBJ2-3; 10 bases match TRBD2. The germline CDR1 and CDR2 sequences are LNHDA and SQIVND (reference sequence). V lost 6 bases and J lost 4; bases outside the gene matches: 4. The CDR3 has 14 residues.

The chain couples TRBV5-4 to TRBJ2-1; TRBD2 is a possible D gene (6 bases). The CDR3 sequence is 16 residues long. Germline CDR1 and CDR2: SGHNT and YYREEE (reference sequence). V was trimmed by 7 bases and J by 7 bases, leaving 24 bases between them. Here the CDR3 reads CASVSSGTPKMNEQFF. CDR3 DNA sequence: TGTGCCAGCGTCTCTTCCGGGACTCCTAAAATGAATGAGCAGTTCTTC. The full variable domain, with the rest looked up from reference TRBV5-4 and TRBJ2-1, is ETGVTQSPTHLIKTRGQQVTLRCSSQSGHNTVSWYQQALGQGPQFIFQYYREEENGRGNFPPRFSGLQFPNYSSELNVNALELDDSALYLCASVSSGTPKMNEQFFGPGTRLTVL.

The chain uses TRBV19 and TRBJ1-6; D unresolved. V was clipped by 6 bases and J by 5 bases, with 17 bases between them. This CDR3 has 16 residues. The germline V gene encodes CDR1 LNHDA and CDR2 SQIVND (reference sequence). The CDR3 sequence is CASREPGRGNNSPLHF. For the CDR3, the DNA is TGTGCCAGTAGGGAACCAGGCCGGGGTAATAATTCACCCCTCCACTTT.

This clone came up a few times. V is TRBV19 and J is TRBJ2-1, with 8 bases fitting TRBD1. This CDR3 is built from 15 residues. Unmatched junction bases numbered 9, after V lost 5 bases and J lost 6 bases. CDR1 is LNHDA, CDR2 SQIVND, per germline (reference sequence). Written as DNA, the CDR3 is TGTGCCAGTAGTCCGACAGGGGATGGGGTCAATGAGCAGTTCTTC. Its translation is CASSPTGDGVNEQFF.

The rearrangement uses TRBV16 and TRBJ1-2; TRBD1 aligns across 9 bases. Germline-derived CDR1 and CDR2 are KGHSY and FQNENV. The CDR3 length is 13 residues. With V trimmed by 3 bases and J by 7 bases, 3 bases remained unmatched. CDR3 bases: TGTGCCAGCAGCCATACAGGGGGCGGTGGCTACACCTTC. This sequence encodes CASSHTGGGGYTF.

CDR3 residues: CASSYSPGLPHEQYF. The DNA for the CDR3 is TGTGCCAGCAGTTACTCTCCAGGGTTACCGCACGAGCAGTACTTC. The chain has TRBV6-5 and TRBJ2-7; D is perhaps TRBD1 (5 bases). The CDR3 has 15 amino acids. The V end lost 0 bases, the J end lost 5 bases, and 14 bases lay between the germline ends. Germline V gene sequence: CDR1 MNHEY, CDR2 SVGAGI.

This clone was observed once. The V and J genes are TRBV5-1 and TRBJ2-5, with 7 bases aligning to TRBD1. Germline CDR1 reads SGHRS; CDR2 reads YFSETQ. The CDR3 spans 15 residues. V gave up 6 bases and J gave up 1 base; unmatched junction bases: 9. Here the CDR3 DNA reads TGCGCCAGCACGAGGACAGGTTCGCGCCAAGAGACCCAGTACTTC. Translation: CASTRTGSRQETQYF.

The chain uses TRBV19 and TRBJ2-5; TRBD2 might be the D (6 bases). Trimming cost V 1 base and J 5 bases, with 14 bases left between them. Per the germline V gene, CDR1 is LNHDA and CDR2 is SQIVND (reference sequence). CDR3 length: 15 amino acids. The CDR3 loop reads CASSIGWGEAETQYF. The CDR3 nucleotides are TGTGCCAGTAGTATAGGATGGGGGGAGGCGGAGACCCAGTACTTC.

The J gene is TRBJ2-7, the V gene TRBV10-3; TRBD1 agrees at 8 bases. J gave up 0 bases and V 4 bases, and 5 bases lay outside the gene matches. The CDR3 has 15 amino acids. CDR1 and CDR2 from the germline V gene are ENHRY and SYGVKD. The DNA of the CDR3 is TGTGCCATCAGTGGACAGGGGCTGAGCTCCTACGAGCAGTACTTC. Protein product: CAISGQGLSSYEQYF.

The chain carries TRBV7-2 and TRBJ1-6, with 9 bases matching TRBD1. J lost 7 bases, V lost 5 bases, and 12 bases had no gene match. The CDR3 loop spans 17 amino acids. CDR1 and CDR2 from the germline V gene are SGHTA and FQGNSA. The CDR3 spells CASSPIPGQGLNSPLHF. CDR3 nucleotides: TGTGCCAGCAGCCCAATCCCGGGACAGGGTTTGAATTCACCCCTCCACTTT.

This chain links TRBV6-5 with TRBJ2-3; TRBD2 matches at 8 bases. The CDR3 runs to 15 residues. V lost 2 bases, J lost 2 bases, and 3 bases stayed unmatched. The germline V gene has CDR1 MNHEY and CDR2 SVGAGI. The chain's CDR3 is CASSYVGGATDTQYF. The CDR3 DNA reads TGTGCCAGCAGTTACGTCGGGGGGGCCACAGATACGCAGTATTTT.

The CDR3 bases are TGTGCCAGCAGTTCAACAGGGTCTGGGGCCAACGTCCTGACTTTC. Translation: CASSSTGSGANVLTF. The chain couples TRBV6-1 to TRBJ2-6; TRBD1 might be the D (6 bases). V lost 5 bases and J 1 base, leaving 9 bases between the germline ends. In germline, CDR1 is MNHNS, CDR2 SASEGT. The CDR3 runs to 15 residues.

The chain recombines TRBV5-4 with TRBJ2-7; D is perhaps TRBD1 (6 bases). This CDR3 comprises 14 residues. V lost 10 bases and J 3 bases, leaving 20 bases between the germline ends. Germline loops: CDR1 SGHNT, CDR2 YYREEE (reference sequence). The CDR3 loop is CAYKGEIKGYEQYF. The DNA of the CDR3 is TGTGCCTACAAGGGGGAAATAAAGGGCTACGAGCAGTACTTC.

This sequence joins TRBV7-2 and TRBJ1-2; 9 bases map to TRBD1. Germline CDR1 reads SGHTA; CDR2 reads FQGNSA. The CDR3 covers 14 residues. V shed 2 bases and J 7 bases; nucleotides not matched to a gene: 5. CDR3 loop: CASSLSRQGGGYTF. The DNA for the CDR3 is TGTGCCAGCAGCTTATCTCGACAGGGGGGTGGCTACACCTTC.

The V and J genes are TRBV7-2 and TRBJ1-3; tentatively, D is TRBD1 (6 bases). From germline, CDR1 is SGHTA and CDR2 FQGNSA. The CDR3 has 17 residues. V lost 1 base to trimming and J lost 0 bases, with 13 bases between them. The CDR3 bases are TGTGCCAGCAGCTTAGGTTCAGGGGTCGACTCTGGAAACACCATATATTTT. Its translation: CASSLGSGVDSGNTIYF. The full variable domain, completed using reference TRBV7-2 and TRBJ1-3, is GAGVSQSPSNKVTEKGKDVELRCDPISGHTALYWYRQSLGQGLEFLIYFQGNSAPDKSGLPSDRFSAERTGGSVSTLTIQRTQQEDSAVYLCASSLGSGVDSGNTIYFGEGSWLTVV.

As for this clone: Other DNA sequences of this sample code for an identical CDR3. The chain recombines TRBV5-1 with TRBJ1-6; D remains unclear. The CDR3 is 14 residues long. Germline V lookup: CDR1 SGHRS, CDR2 YFSETQ. With 0 bases removed from V and 7 bases from J, the gap between germline ends came to 8 bases. The DNA for the CDR3 is TGCGCCAGCAGCTTGGGGCAGCGGAATTCACCCCTCCACTTT. This sequence encodes CASSLGQRNSPLHF.

This clone occurred once. Here the CDR3 reads CASSGAGLSYEQYF. CDR3 DNA: TGTGCCAGCAGCGGAGCGGGTCTTTCCTACGAGCAGTACTTC. The chain joins TRBV11-2 to TRBJ2-7; possible D gene TRBD2, 6 bases. V was clipped by 5 bases and J by 1 base, with 12 bases between them. The CDR3 is made up of 14 amino acids. Per the germline V gene, CDR1 is SGHAT and CDR2 is FQNNGV.

The chain is built from TRBV14 and TRBJ1-2; no clear D gene. CDR1 is SGHDN, CDR2 FVKESK, per germline. The V and J ends lost 2 bases and 6 bases respectively, with 16 bases between them. This CDR3 has 15 amino acids. The CDR3 nucleotides are TGTGCCAGCAGCCAAACCCGGGTAGCGGGAAATGGCTACACCTTC. Its translation: CASSQTRVAGNGYTF. Together with reference TRBV14 and TRBJ1-2, the CDR3 gives the full variable domain: EAGVTQFPSHSVIEKGQTVTLRCDPISGHDNLYWYRRVMGKEIKFLLHFVKESKQDESGMPNNRFLAERTGGTYSTLKVQPAELEDSGVYFCASSQTRVAGNGYTFGSGTRLTVV.

The rearrangement joins TRBV21-1 to TRBJ2-7; the D call TRBD1 from the table was never checked on the DNA. TRBV21-1 is noted as a pseudogene. This CDR3 is 15 amino acids long. This chain's CDR3 is CASSKGHHRTYEQYF. The CDR3 region has the DNA TGTGCCAGCAGCAAAGGGCATCACAGGACCTACGAGCAGTACTTC.

The rearrangement joins TRBV18 to TRBJ1-2; 7 bases are a match to TRBD1. In germline, CDR1 is KGHSH, CDR2 LQKENI. This CDR3 comprises 17 residues. V was clipped by 0 bases and J by 3 bases; unmatched bases: 10. This CDR3 is CASSPPTRQGDYYGYTF. The CDR3 bases are TGTGCCAGCTCACCACCCACGAGGCAGGGGGACTACTATGGCTACACCTTC.

This chain links TRBV4-2 with TRBJ1-5, with a weak D call TRBD1 (5 bases). The CDR3 contains 18 residues. Germline loops: CDR1 LGHNA, CDR2 YNFKEQ. Trimming pared 1 base from V and 0 bases from J, leaving 16 bases between. The CDR3 DNA reads as TGTGCCAGCAGCCAAGTATGGCAGGGACTCTATAGCAATCAGCCCCAGCATTTT. The encoded protein is CASSQVWQGLYSNQPQHF.